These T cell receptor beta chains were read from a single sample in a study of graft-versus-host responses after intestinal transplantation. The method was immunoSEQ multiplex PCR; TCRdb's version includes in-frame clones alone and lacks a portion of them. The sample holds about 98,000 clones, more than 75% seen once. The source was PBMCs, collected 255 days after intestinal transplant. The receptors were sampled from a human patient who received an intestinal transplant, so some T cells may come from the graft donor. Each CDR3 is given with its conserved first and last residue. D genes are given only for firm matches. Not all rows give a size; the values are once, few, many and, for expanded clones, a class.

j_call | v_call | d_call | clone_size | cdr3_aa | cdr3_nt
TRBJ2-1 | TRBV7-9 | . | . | CASRRATVDGEQFF | TGTGCCAGCAGACGGGCCACCGTTGATGGTGAGCAGTTCTTC
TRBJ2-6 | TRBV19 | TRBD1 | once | CASSQTGGPSGANVLTF | TGTGCCAGTAGCCAGACAGGGGGCCCCTCTGGGGCCAACGTCCTGACTTTC
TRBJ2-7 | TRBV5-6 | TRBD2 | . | CASRPTSGKYYEQYF | TGTGCCAGCAGGCCGACTAGCGGGAAATACTACGAGCAGTACTTC
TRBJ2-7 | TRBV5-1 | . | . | CASSLNYEQYF | TGCGCCAGCAGCCTGAACTACGAGCAGTACTTC
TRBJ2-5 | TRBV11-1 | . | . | CASSPRGLRETQYF | TGTGCCAGCAGCCCCCGAGGACTGAGGGAGACCCAGTACTTC
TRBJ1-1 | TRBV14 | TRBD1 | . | CASSQLTGGVWNTEAFF | TGTGCCAGCAGCCAGCTTACAGGGGGCGTTTGGAACACTGAAGCTTTCTTT
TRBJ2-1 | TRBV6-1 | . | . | CASSDRGSYNEQFF | TGTGCCAGCAGTGATAGGGGGTCCTACAATGAGCAGTTCTTC
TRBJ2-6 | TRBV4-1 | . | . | CASSQVTGANVLTF | TGCGCCAGCAGCCAAGTGACTGGGGCCAACGTCCTGACTTTC
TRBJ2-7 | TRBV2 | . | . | CASTLKYEQYF | TGTGCCAGCACGTTGAAGTACGAGCAGTACTTC
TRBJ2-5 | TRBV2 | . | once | CASSKDRLRETQYF | TGTGCCAGCAGCAAGGACCGGTTAAGGGAGACCCAGTACTTC
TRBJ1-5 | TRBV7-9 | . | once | CASSFGPGGGNQPQHF | TGTGCCAGCAGCTTTGGCCCCGGGGGCGGCAATCAGCCCCAGCATTTT
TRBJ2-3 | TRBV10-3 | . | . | CAISQSGVRADTQYF | TGTGCCATCAGTCAGTCAGGGGTACGTGCAGATACGCAGTATTTT
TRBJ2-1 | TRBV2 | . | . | CASPKTGGFNEQFF | TGTGCCAGCCCAAAGACTGGAGGTTTTAATGAGCAGTTCTTC
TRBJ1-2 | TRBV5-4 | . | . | CASSLSMGVYGYTF | TGTGCCAGCAGCCTGAGTATGGGGGTCTATGGCTACACCTTC
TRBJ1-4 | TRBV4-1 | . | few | CASSRQQVANEKLFF | TGCGCCAGCAGCCGACAGCAGGTGGCTAATGAAAAACTGTTTTTT
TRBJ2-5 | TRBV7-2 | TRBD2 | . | CASSFRAGGFETQYF | TGTGCCAGCAGCTTCCGAGCGGGGGGGTTTGAGACCCAGTACTTC
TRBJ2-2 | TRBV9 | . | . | CASSVGGAGMITGELFF | TGTGCCAGCAGCGTAGGGGGGGCAGGAATGATTACCGGGGAGCTGTTTTTT
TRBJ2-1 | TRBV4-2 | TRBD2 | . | CASSLPAGGVYNEQFF | TGTGCCAGCAGCCTGCCGGCGGGAGGGGTATACAATGAGCAGTTCTTC
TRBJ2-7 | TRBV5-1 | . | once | CASSLDEGLGEQYF | TGCGCCAGCAGCTTGGATGAGGGTCTGGGCGAGCAGTACTTC
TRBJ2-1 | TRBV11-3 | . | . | CASSLVSGRGEQFF | TGTGCCAGCAGCTTAGTCTCGGGACGCGGGGAGCAGTTCTTC
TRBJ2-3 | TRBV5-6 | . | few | CASSLSTGGWVDTQYF | TGTGCCAGCAGCTTGAGTACGGGGGGCTGGGTGGATACGCAGTATTTT
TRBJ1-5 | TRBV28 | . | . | CASSSGQPQHF | TGTGCCAGCAGTTCAGGTCAGCCCCAGCATTTT
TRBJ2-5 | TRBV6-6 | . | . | CASSSTGPLWTQYF | TGTGCCAGCAGTTCGACGGGACCTTTATGGACCCAGTACTTC
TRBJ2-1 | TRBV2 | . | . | CASSERGSSYNEQFF | TGTGCCAGCAGCGAACGGGGGAGCTCCTACAATGAGCAGTTCTTC
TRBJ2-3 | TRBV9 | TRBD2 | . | CASSPHAGDTDTQYF | TGTGCCAGCAGCCCTCATGCGGGGGACACAGATACGCAGTATTTT
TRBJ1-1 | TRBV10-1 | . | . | CASSGVQGTEAFF | TGCGCCAGCAGTGGGGTACAGGGCACTGAAGCTTTCTTT
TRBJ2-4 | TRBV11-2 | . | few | CASSLGSGLDIQYF | TGTGCCAGCAGCTTAGGCTCAGGCCTGGACATTCAGTACTTC
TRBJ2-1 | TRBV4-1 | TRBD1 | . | CASSQTTYDGTGAYNEQFF | TGCGCCAGCAGCCAAACGACCTACGACGGGACAGGAGCCTACAATGAGCAGTTCTTC
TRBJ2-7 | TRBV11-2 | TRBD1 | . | CASSDPTGVYEQYF | TGTGCCAGCAGCGACCCGACAGGGGTCTACGAGCAGTACTTC
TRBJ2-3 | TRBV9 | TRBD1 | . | CASSVGWTGDSTQYF | TGTGCCAGCAGCGTAGGTTGGACAGGGGACAGTACGCAGTATTTT
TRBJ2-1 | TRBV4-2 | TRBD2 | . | CASSQSGEYNEQFF | TGTGCCAGCAGCCAAAGCGGGGAATACAATGAGCAGTTCTTC
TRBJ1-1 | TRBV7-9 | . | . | CASSRTTRNTEAFF | TGTGCCAGCAGCCGAACAACAAGGAACACTGAAGCTTTCTTT
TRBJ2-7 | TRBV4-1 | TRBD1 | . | CASSQGTGGPYEQYF | TGCGCCAGCAGCCAAGGAACAGGGGGGCCCTACGAGCAGTACTTC
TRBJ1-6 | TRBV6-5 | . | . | CASRPHVGLNSPLHF | TGTGCCAGCAGGCCCCACGTCGGCCTTAATTCACCCCTCCACTTT
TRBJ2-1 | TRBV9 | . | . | CASSVDGAPYNEQFF | TGTGCCAGCAGCGTAGACGGGGCCCCGTACAATGAGCAGTTCTTC
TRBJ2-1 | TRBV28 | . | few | CASSLSYMTVYNEQFF | TGTGCCAGCAGTTTATCCTACATGACAGTTTACAATGAGCAGTTCTTC
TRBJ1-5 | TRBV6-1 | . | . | CASSAWGPNQPQHF | TGTGCCAGCAGTGCCTGGGGACCCAATCAGCCCCAGCATTTT
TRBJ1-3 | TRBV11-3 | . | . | CASSLERIGRSGNTIYF | TGTGCCAGCAGCTTAGAGCGAATAGGGCGCTCTGGAAACACCATATATTTT
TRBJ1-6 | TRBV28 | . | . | CASSLESSYNSPLHF | TGTGCCAGCAGTTTAGAAAGCTCCTATAATTCACCCCTCCACTTT
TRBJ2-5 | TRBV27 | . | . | CASSLGPPNQETQYF | TGTGCCAGCAGTTTGGGCCCGCCTAATCAAGAGACCCAGTACTTC
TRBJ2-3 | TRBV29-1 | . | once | CSALHPAGTDTQYF | TGCAGCGCACTCCACCCGGCCGGCACAGATACGCAGTATTTT
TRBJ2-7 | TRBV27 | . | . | CASSLNGNYEQYF | TGTGCCAGCAGTTTAAATGGGAACTACGAGCAGTACTTC
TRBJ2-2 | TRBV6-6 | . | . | CASSQQGPGELFF | TGTGCCAGCAGTCAACAGGGACCCGGGGAGCTGTTTTTT
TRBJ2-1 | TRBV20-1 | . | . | CSATRVDEQFF | TGCAGTGCTACGAGAGTAGATGAGCAGTTCTTC
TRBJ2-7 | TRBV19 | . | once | CASSIAGDYEQYF | TGTGCCAGTAGTATAGCTGGGGACTACGAGCAGTACTTC
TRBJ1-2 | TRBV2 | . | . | CASSEYERGEWNGYTF | TGTGCCAGCAGTGAATACGAGAGGGGGGAATGGAATGGCTACACCTTC
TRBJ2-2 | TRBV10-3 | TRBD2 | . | CAISPRTSGGTGELFF | TGTGCCATCAGCCCCCGGACTAGCGGGGGCACCGGGGAGCTGTTTTTT
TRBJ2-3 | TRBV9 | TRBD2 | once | CASSVLGLGGKGDTQYF | TGTGCCAGCAGCGTACTTGGACTGGGGGGGAAAGGGGATACGCAGTATTTT
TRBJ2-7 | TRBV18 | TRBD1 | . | CASSPQDRPSYEQYF | TGTGCCAGCTCACCCCAGGACAGGCCCTCCTACGAGCAGTACTTC
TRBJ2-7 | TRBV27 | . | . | CASSFGYEQYF | TGTGCCAGCAGTTTTGGGTACGAGCAGTACTTC
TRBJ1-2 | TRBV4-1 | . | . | CASSQDPAIYGYTF | TGCGCCAGCAGCCAAGATCCAGCCATCTATGGCTACACCTTC
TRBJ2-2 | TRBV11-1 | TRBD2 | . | CASSRGLASGFTGELFF | TGTGCCAGCAGTCGTGGCCTGGCTAGCGGGTTCACCGGGGAGCTGTTTTTT